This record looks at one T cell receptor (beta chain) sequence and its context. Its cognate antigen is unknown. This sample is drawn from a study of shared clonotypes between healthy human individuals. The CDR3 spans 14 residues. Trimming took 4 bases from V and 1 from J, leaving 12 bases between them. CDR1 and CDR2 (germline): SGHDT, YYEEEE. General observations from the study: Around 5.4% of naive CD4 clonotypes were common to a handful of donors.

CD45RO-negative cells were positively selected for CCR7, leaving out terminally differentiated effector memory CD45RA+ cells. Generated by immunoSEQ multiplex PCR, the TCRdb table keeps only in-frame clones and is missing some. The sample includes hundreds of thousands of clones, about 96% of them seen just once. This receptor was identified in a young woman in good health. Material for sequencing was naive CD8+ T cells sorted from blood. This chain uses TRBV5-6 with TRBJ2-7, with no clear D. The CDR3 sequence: CASSPWSLSYEQYF. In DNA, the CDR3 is TGTGCCAGCAGCCCCTGGAGCCTATCCTACGAGCAGTACTTC.